The 13 T cell receptor beta chains given below trace back to one sample, sequenced in a study of blood T cell repertoires in COVID-19. Here immunoSEQ multiplex PCR was the method, and the copy in TCRdb shows in-frame clones only, minus some. Of under 130,000 clones in the sample, approximately 83% are singletons; the top ten hold roughly 4.5%. The material sequenced was peripheral blood. These receptors originate from a man aged 45-60 years with acute or convalescent COVID-19.

The chain is built from TRBV20-1 and TRBJ1-1; D might be TRBD1 (6 bases). CDR3 size: 14 residues. Between the trimmed V and J ends, which lost 3 bases and 0 bases, there was a span of 11 bases. Germline CDR1 reads DFQATT; CDR2 reads SNEGSKA (reference sequence). CDR3: CSASQGLVNTEAFF. The CDR3 DNA reads TGCAGTGCTAGTCAGGGGCTCGTGAACACTGAAGCTTTCTTT.

The V and J genes are TRBV27 and TRBJ1-4; 9 bases line up with TRBD1. Unmatched junction bases numbered 4, after V lost 8 bases and J lost 3 bases. Germline CDR1 is MNHEY and CDR2 is SMNVEV (reference sequence). This CDR3 region has 14 residues. DNA for the CDR3: TGTGCCAGCGGGAGGACAGGGGCTAATGAAAAACTGTTTTTT. Translating gives CASGRTGANEKLFF. The entire variable domain, with the rest obtained from reference TRBV27 and TRBJ1-4, is as follows: EAQVTQNPRYLITVTGKKLTVTCSQNMNHEYMSWYRQDPGLGLRQIYYSMNVEVTDKGDVPEGYKVSRKEKRNFPLILESPSPNQTSLYFCASGRTGANEKLFFGSGTQLSVL.

The chain carries TRBV7-2 and TRBJ2-1; no clear D. In germline, CDR1 is SGHTA, CDR2 FQGNSA. The germline V and J ends were trimmed by 3 bases and 1 base, with 10 bases remaining between them. There are 15 residues in the CDR3. CDR3 in amino acids: CASSLMSTSYNEQFF. CDR3 coding DNA: TGTGCCAGCAGCTTGATGTCTACTTCCTACAATGAGCAGTTCTTC.

This rearrangement joins TRBV10-3 to TRBJ1-2; TRBD1 matches 10 bases. The length of the CDR3 is 16 residues. V lost 4 bases and J lost 7; bases outside the gene matches: 12. The germline V gene has CDR1 ENHRY and CDR2 SYGVKD. Here the CDR3 reads CAISGTGTGVFFGYTF. The CDR3 DNA reads as TGTGCCATCAGTGGTACCGGGACAGGGGTATTTTTTGGCTACACCTTC.

The chain joins TRBV5-6 to TRBJ2-4; tentatively, D is TRBD2 (6 bases). This CDR3 is built from 12 residues. V dropped 3 bases and J dropped 8 bases, with 9 bases sitting between them. The germline CDR1 and CDR2 sequences are SGHDT and YYEEEE. Here the CDR3 DNA reads TGTGCCAGCAGCTCGGGACTGTACATTCAGTACTTC. Its translation is CASSSGLYIQYF.

As for this clone: Its ends do not fully match the called genes, so a read error is possible. V gene TRBV7-8 combines with J gene TRBJ2-1, with 9 bases aligning to TRBD2. The CDR3 has 15 amino acids. Germline V gene data show CDR1 as SGHVS and CDR2 as FQNEAQ. This CDR3 is CASSLAGLDYNEQFF. The DNA of the CDR3 is TGTGCCAGCAGCCTAGCGGGACTGGACTACAATGAGCAGTTCTTC. The complete variable domain, with remaining parts taken from reference TRBV7-8 and TRBJ2-1, reads GAGVSQSPRYKVAKRGQDVALRCDPISGHVSLFWYQQALGQGPEFLTYFQNEAQLDKSGLPSDRFFAERPEGSVSTLKIQRTQQEDSAVYLCASSLAGLDYNEQFFGPGTRLTVL.

The chain carries TRBV4-1 and TRBJ2-1, with 7 nucleotides matching TRBD2. V trimming: 4 bases; J trimming: 5 bases; junction bases outside the gene matches: 5. The CDR3 has 14 amino acids. The V gene's germline CDR1 is MGHRA and CDR2 YSYEKL. The CDR3 DNA reads as TGCGCCAGCAGCCCGCGGGAGATCAACAATGAGCAGTTCTTC. Amino acid sequence: CASSPREINNEQFF.

The V gene is TRBV5-6, the J gene TRBJ1-5; TRBD1 agrees at 8 bases. Germline trimming cut 4 bases from V and 8 bases from J; bases unmatched to any gene: 14. From germline, CDR1 is SGHDT and CDR2 YYEEEE. The CDR3 loop spans 16 amino acids. The CDR3 reads CASSLGDRDRGEPQHF. CDR3 in DNA: TGTGCCAGCAGCCTAGGGGACAGAGACAGGGGTGAGCCCCAGCATTTT.

The rearrangement joins TRBV18 to TRBJ2-2; 8 bases map to TRBD1. The CDR3 is 16 residues long. V shed 1 base and J 1 base; nucleotides not matched to a gene: 2. Germline CDR1 KGHSH, CDR2 LQKENI. The DNA for the CDR3 is TGTGCCAGCTCACCACAAACAGGGGGGAACACCGGGGAGCTGTTTTTT. Its translation: CASSPQTGGNTGELFF.

The table lists this clone with a count of one. The chain carries TRBV24-1 and TRBJ2-2, with TRBD2 matching 11 bases. This CDR3 region has 17 residues. Germline values: CDR1 KGHDR, CDR2 SFDVKD. The V segment lost 4 bases and the J segment 5 bases; nucleotides outside the gene matches: 8. The CDR3 protein is CATSDPLLAGATGELFF. The CDR3, as DNA: TGTGCCACCAGTGACCCGTTACTAGCGGGAGCGACCGGGGAGCTGTTTTTT.

The rearrangement joins TRBV20-1 to TRBJ2-5, with 7 bases that match TRBD2. V was clipped by 3 bases and J by 1 base; unmatched bases: 8. The germline V gene has CDR1 DFQATT and CDR2 SNEGSKA (reference sequence). This CDR3 has 15 residues. The DNA for the CDR3 is TGCAGTGCTAGTCTTCCCAGCGGGGCCCAAGAGACCCAGTACTTC. This sequence encodes CSASLPSGAQETQYF.

J is TRBJ2-7 and V is TRBV5-1; D is perhaps TRBD1 (5 bases). Germline V gene data show CDR1 as SGHRS and CDR2 as YFSETQ. The CDR3 spans 14 residues. The ends were cut back, 0 bases at V and 3 bases at J, with 10 bases in the middle. In DNA, the CDR3 is TGCGCCAGCAGCTTGGACAGGAATTACTACGAGCAGTACTTC. Protein: CASSLDRNYYEQYF.

This chain joins TRBV18 and TRBJ1-1; 7 bases map to TRBD1. CDR3 length equals 13 residues. CDR1 and CDR2 from the germline V gene are KGHSH and LQKENI. Germline trimming cut 6 bases from V and 11 bases from J; bases unmatched to any gene: 12. The CDR3 DNA sequence: TGTGCCAGCTCTTCAACAGGGGATCTTGAGGCTTTCTTT. Encoded protein: CASSSTGDLEAFF.